The rows below give T cell receptor beta chains drawn from one sample of a study of blood T cell repertoires in COVID-19. Sequenced by immunoSEQ multiplex PCR; TCRdb stores in-frame clones only, minus some. The sample yields 120,000 to 150,000 clones, 85% to 90% seen once. Sequencing was performed on peripheral blood. The origin of the receptors is a woman between 50 and 59 years old with active or convalescent COVID-19. Each CDR3 is given with its conserved first and last residue. Fields, in order: V gene, D gene, J gene, clone size, CDR3 DNA, CDR3 protein. A D gene is named only where the DNA matches it firmly. Size values are once, few and many counts, or a class for expanded clones, and some rows have none.

V: TRBV18; D: -; J: TRBJ1-6; size: -; DNA: TGTGCCAGCTCAACCCCGAGCTCCTATAATTCACCCCTCCACTTT; CDR3: CASSTPSSYNSPLHF
V: TRBV29-1; D: -; J: TRBJ1-1; size: -; DNA: TGCAGCGCGAGCCGGGGAATTAACACTGAAGCTTTCTTT; CDR3: CSASRGINTEAFF
V: TRBV7-9; D: -; J: TRBJ2-1; size: -; DNA: TGTGCCAGCAGCTTACCGGGAGACAATGAGCAGTTCTTC; CDR3: CASSLPGDNEQFF
V: TRBV5-4; D: TRBD2; J: TRBJ2-2; size: -; DNA: TGTGCCAGCAGCTTTACTAGCGGGATCAACACCGGGGAGCTGTTTTTT; CDR3: CASSFTSGINTGELFF
V: TRBV12-5; D: TRBD2; J: TRBJ2-7; size: -; DNA: TGTGCTAGTGGTTTGACCCGGGGGACTAGCGGGGGAGACGAGCAGTACTTC; CDR3: CASGLTRGTSGGDEQYF
V: TRBV29-1; D: TRBD2; J: TRBJ2-1; size: -; DNA: TGCAGCGTTGTCTGGCGGGAGGTCGTCATCAATGAGCAGTTCTTC; CDR3: CSVVWREVVINEQFF
V: TRBV7-2; D: -; J: TRBJ1-1; size: -; DNA: TGTGCCAGCAGCTTATTTCAGGGGAGGGGGACTGAAGCTTTCTTT; CDR3: CASSLFQGRGTEAFF
V: TRBV6-5; D: TRBD1; J: TRBJ1-2; size: -; DNA: TGTGCCAGCAGCCGGGGACAGGTCTATGGCTACACCTTC; CDR3: CASSRGQVYGYTF
V: TRBV5-1; D: TRBD2; J: TRBJ2-1; size: -; DNA: TGCGCCAGCAGCTTGGAGTCCCTAGCGGTGAGCTCCTACAATGAGCAGTTCTTC; CDR3: CASSLESLAVSSYNEQFF
V: TRBV18; D: TRBD1; J: TRBJ2-7; size: -; DNA: TGTGCCAGCTCGCTGGGACAGGGAGTCAACGAGCAGTACTTC; CDR3: CASSLGQGVNEQYF
V: TRBV19; D: -; J: TRBJ1-1; size: -; DNA: TGTGCCAGTAGTATTCCCAGGGTGGGGACTGAAGCTTTCTTT; CDR3: CASSIPRVGTEAFF
V: TRBV6-2/TRBV6-3; D: -; J: TRBJ2-7; size: -; DNA: TGTGCCAGCAGTCCCAGCTACGAGCAGTACTTC; CDR3: CASSPSYEQYF
V: TRBV29-1; D: -; J: TRBJ2-7; size: -; DNA: TGCAGCGTTGAAACGGGAAACGAGCAGTACTTC; CDR3: CSVETGNEQYF
V: TRBV6-5; D: -; J: TRBJ1-1; size: -; DNA: TGTGCCAGCAGTTACTCTGGGGGAGGAAACACTGAAGCTTTCTTT; CDR3: CASSYSGGGNTEAFF
V: TRBV30; D: -; J: TRBJ1-4; size: once; DNA: TGTGCCTGGAGCGTAATGGGGGGAAATGAAAAACTGTTTTTT; CDR3: CAWSVMGGNEKLFF
V: TRBV6-5; D: -; J: TRBJ1-2; size: -; DNA: TGTGCCAGCACCCAGGTAGTGATTGGCTACACCTTC; CDR3: CASTQVVIGYTF
V: TRBV5-4; D: TRBD1; J: TRBJ1-6; size: -; DNA: TGTGCCAGCAGCTTGAAGGCCAGGGGGCAGTCACCCCTCCACTTT; CDR3: CASSLKARGQSPLHF
V: TRBV6-2/TRBV6-3; D: -; J: TRBJ2-7; size: -; DNA: TGTGCCAGCAGTTACTCACAGGGTTTTACCTACGAGCAGTACTTC; CDR3: CASSYSQGFTYEQYF
V: TRBV18; D: -; J: TRBJ2-7; size: -; DNA: TGTGCCAGCTCACCCGGGTCCTACGAGCAGTACTTC; CDR3: CASSPGSYEQYF
V: TRBV5-4; D: TRBD1; J: TRBJ2-1; size: -; DNA: TGTGCCAGCAGCCAGTGGACAGGGGCGATTTTGGCAGTCAATGAGCAGTTCTTC; CDR3: CASSQWTGAILAVNEQFF
V: TRBV2; D: -; J: TRBJ1-2; size: once; DNA: TGTGCCAGCAGTCCCCGGGACTCCTCCTATGGCTACACCTTC; CDR3: CASSPRDSSYGYTF
V: TRBV7-2; D: TRBD2; J: TRBJ2-5; size: -; DNA: TGTGCCAGCACCCAGTATGCGGGGGGGGAGACCCAGTACTTC; CDR3: CASTQYAGGETQYF
V: TRBV6-5; D: -; J: TRBJ1-2; size: -; DNA: TGTGCCAGCAGTCCCCAGGGCCTCTCTACTAGCTACACCTTC; CDR3: CASSPQGLSTSYTF
V: TRBV12-3/TRBV12-4; D: TRBD1; J: TRBJ1-4; size: -; DNA: TGTGCCAGCAGTTTGACAGGGAATGAAAAACTGTTTTTT; CDR3: CASSLTGNEKLFF
V: TRBV18; D: TRBD1; J: TRBJ1-2; size: -; DNA: TGTGCCAGCTCACCTGGGACAGGGGCTAACTATGGCTACACCTTC; CDR3: CASSPGTGANYGYTF
V: TRBV27; D: -; J: TRBJ2-1; size: -; DNA: TGTGCCAGCAGTTCGACATACTCCCTCTCCTACAATGAGCAGTTCTTC; CDR3: CASSSTYSLSYNEQFF
V: TRBV3-1/TRBV3-2; D: TRBD1; J: TRBJ1-2; size: few; DNA: TGTGCCAGCAGCCACCAAACAGGGGCTGGTGGCTACACCTTC; CDR3: CASSHQTGAGGYTF
V: TRBV7-9; D: TRBD2; J: TRBJ2-3; size: -; DNA: TGTGCCAGCAGCTTTTATCGGGAGGCGGCAGATACGCAGTATTTT; CDR3: CASSFYREAADTQYF
V: TRBV2; D: -; J: TRBJ1-6; size: -; DNA: TGTGCCAGCAGGGGAATACAGGGAGGGGGTTCACCCCTCCACTTT; CDR3: CASRGIQGGGSPLHF
V: TRBV9; D: -; J: TRBJ2-1; size: -; DNA: TGTGCCAGCAGCGTAGAAGGGAACAGGGACTACAATGAGCAGTTCTTC; CDR3: CASSVEGNRDYNEQFF
V: TRBV27; D: -; J: TRBJ1-1; size: -; DNA: TGTGCCAGCAGTTTAGCAGGGAGGTCAGGTGAAGCTTTCTTT; CDR3: CASSLAGRSGEAFF
V: TRBV6-2/TRBV6-3; D: TRBD1; J: TRBJ2-7; size: -; DNA: TGTGCCAGCAGTTTGCGGACAGGGTACTACGAGCAGTACTTC; CDR3: CASSLRTGYYEQYF
V: TRBV7-8; D: -; J: TRBJ1-6; size: -; DNA: TGTGCCAGCAGCTTAGCCGGGGGGGGATCCTATAATTCACCCCTCCACTTT; CDR3: CASSLAGGGSYNSPLHF
V: TRBV6-2/TRBV6-3; D: -; J: TRBJ1-1; size: -; DNA: TGTGCCAGCAGTATCGCCGGACAGAACACTGAAGCTTTCTTT; CDR3: CASSIAGQNTEAFF
V: TRBV6-6; D: -; J: TRBJ1-4; size: -; DNA: TGTGCCAGCAGTCCCGGGGGACTCGTCGAGGGTAATGAAAAACTGTTTTTT; CDR3: CASSPGGLVEGNEKLFF
V: TRBV7-2; D: -; J: TRBJ2-4; size: -; DNA: TGTGCCAGCAGCTTAGAGGGGAATAACATTCAGTACTTC; CDR3: CASSLEGNNIQYF
V: TRBV5-4; D: TRBD2; J: TRBJ2-1; size: once; DNA: TGTGCCAGCAGCTTGGCGGGGTCGGGGGGATACAATGAGCAGTTCTTC; CDR3: CASSLAGSGGYNEQFF
V: TRBV6-4; D: -; J: TRBJ1-2; size: -; DNA: TGTGCCAGCAGTGACGGTACCGGGGGCTACACCTTC; CDR3: CASSDGTGGYTF
V: TRBV4-3; D: TRBD2; J: TRBJ2-1; size: -; DNA: TGCGCCAGCAGCCAAGATCGGCGGGGGAAGGATGAGCAGTTCTTC; CDR3: CASSQDRRGKDEQFF
V: TRBV30; D: -; J: TRBJ1-5; size: medium-sized; DNA: TGTGCCTGGAGTGTAGGTCAGGGAGGATTATATCAGCCCCAGCATTTT; CDR3: CAWSVGQGGLYQPQHF
V: TRBV7-3; D: TRBD2; J: TRBJ2-1; size: -; DNA: TGTGCCAGCAGCTCCGGACTAGCTGTTGATGAGCAGTTCTTC; CDR3: CASSSGLAVDEQFF
V: TRBV7-9; D: TRBD2; J: TRBJ2-7; size: -; DNA: TGTGCCAGCAGCCGCACCGGGACTAGCACCTACGAGCAGTACTTC; CDR3: CASSRTGTSTYEQYF
V: TRBV18; D: TRBD1; J: TRBJ1-4; size: once; DNA: TGTGCCAGCTCACCAACTCTCCAACAGGGGAAAGAGGGAGAAAAACTGTTTTTT; CDR3: CASSPTLQQGKEGEKLFF
V: TRBV6-2/TRBV6-3; D: TRBD1; J: TRBJ1-2; size: -; DNA: TGTGCCAGCAGTTACTCGAGGACAGGGCTTGGCTACACCTTC; CDR3: CASSYSRTGLGYTF
V: TRBV7-9; D: -; J: TRBJ1-6; size: -; DNA: TGTGCCAGCAGCCCCGGCGGGGAAGCATCACCCCTCCACTTT; CDR3: CASSPGGEASPLHF
V: TRBV4-1; D: -; J: TRBJ2-3; size: -; DNA: TGCGCCAGCAGCCAAGTTTTCCACTTCACAGATACGCAGTATTTT; CDR3: CASSQVFHFTDTQYF
V: TRBV19; D: TRBD2; J: TRBJ2-7; size: -; DNA: TGTGCCAGTAGTTCCATTAGCGGGAGCGAGCAGTACTTC; CDR3: CASSSISGSEQYF
V: TRBV10-3; D: -; J: TRBJ2-7; size: -; DNA: TGTGCCATCAGTGAGTCTATGGGGAGCGGCTACGAGCAGTACTTC; CDR3: CAISESMGSGYEQYF
V: TRBV15; D: -; J: TRBJ2-5; size: -; DNA: TGTGCCACCAGCAGTGAGGAAGAGAAAGAGACCCAGTACTTC; CDR3: CATSSEEEKETQYF
V: TRBV29-1; D: -; J: TRBJ1-2; size: -; DNA: TGCAGCGTCGCCCTTCCGGGATCGGGCTACACCTTC; CDR3: CSVALPGSGYTF
V: TRBV30; D: -; J: TRBJ2-5; size: -; DNA: TGTGCCTGGAGACTGGAGGAGACCCAGTACTTC; CDR3: CAWRLEETQYF
V: TRBV9; D: -; J: TRBJ1-4; size: -; DNA: TGTGCCAGCAGCGTCGGGGTCCAGAATGAAAAACTGTTTTTT; CDR3: CASSVGVQNEKLFF
V: TRBV7-2; D: -; J: TRBJ2-7; size: -; DNA: TGTGCCAGCAGCTTCTCCAGGGGTGACTCCTACGAGCAGTACTTC; CDR3: CASSFSRGDSYEQYF
V: TRBV7-2; D: TRBD1; J: TRBJ1-6; size: -; DNA: TGTGCCAGCAGCTCCGACAGGGGATTTTCACCCCTCCACTTT; CDR3: CASSSDRGFSPLHF
V: TRBV6-5; D: TRBD1; J: TRBJ2-2; size: -; DNA: TGTGCCAGCAGTCTGGGGACAGGGGAGACCGGGGAGCTGTTTTTT; CDR3: CASSLGTGETGELFF